This T cell receptor beta chain was identified in a study of human T cells and chemical hapten exposure. Findings and limits, study-wide: Patch test score tracked positively with PT1 expanded TCR counts. Donors were affected by alopecia, so their immune reaction might vary from that of healthy individuals.

Unique molecular identifiers were attached to individual cDNA molecules within the library. Using its own MiXCR run on the RACE reads, TCRdb lists one record per CDR3 protein. The table shows approximately 90,000 distinct CDR3 sequences, with roughly a quarter occurring only once. This clonotype occurred a few times. Antigen unknown. The junction and the germline gene differ at one end; a read error may be behind it. Time point of the sample: patch test 3, about 24 weeks after DPC sensitization. The treatment: therapeutic diphenylcyclopropenone sensitization with weekly scalp DPC. The CDR3 is 16 amino acids. Germline assignment: CDR1 SEHNR and CDR2 FQNEAQ (reference sequence).

This TCR was sampled from a man in his forties with alopecia areata. Some clones in this sample may be carry-over from other donors' samples. The genes are TRBV7-9 and TRBJ2-3, with D possibly TRBD2 on 6 matching bases. This specimen consisted of whole blood, obtained in connection with sensitization to the hapten diphenylcyclopropenone (DPC). The CDR3: CASSLAIAVNADTQYF. In DNA, the CDR3 is TGTGCCAGCAGCCTAGCCATAGCGGTCAATGCAGATACGCAGTATTTT.